The T cell receptor (beta chain) described here comes from a study of T cells in Graves' hyperthyroidism and ophthalmopathy. This CDR3 contains 15 residues. CDR1 and CDR2 from the germline V gene are SGDLS and YYNGEE. J lost 4 bases, V lost 3 bases, and 6 bases had no gene match. The TCR beta CDR3 regions underwent amplification using RNA transcripts as the source. The primer set for the first-round RT-PCR of the TCR CDR3 was HTBI. Each CDR3 protein gets one entry after TCRdb re-called the multiplex PCR reads with MiXCR. The sample has about 130,000 distinct CDR3 sequences; approximately 20% are singletons. The blood sample predates any ophthalmopathy symptoms, coming from first hyperthyroidism diagnosis.

The TCR comes from a woman in her forties or fifties with Graves' hyperthyroidism that later progressed to Graves' ophthalmopathy. The J gene is TRBJ1-1, the V gene TRBV9; 10 bases are shared with TRBD1. The sequenced material came from blood. CDR3 bases: TGTGCCAGCAGCGCAGGACAGGGGGGGGGCACTGAAGCTTTCTTT. It is translated as CASSAGQGGGTEAFF.